A single sample gave rise to the 17 T cell receptor beta chains below, sequenced in a study of blood T cell repertoires in COVID-19. Sequencing was performed with immunoSEQ multiplex PCR; in TCRdb, only in-frame clones are kept and a portion is missing. The table lists over 200,000 clones, around 88% of them singletons. Sequenced sample: PBMCs or T cells enriched from blood (not recorded which). The receptors originated from a woman aged 25-40 years who had been exposed to COVID-19.

This clone turned up a few times. The chain joins TRBV19 to TRBJ1-6; D is possibly TRBD1 (5 bases). CDR1 is LNHDA and CDR2 is SQIVND in the germline V gene (reference sequence). V was cut by 6 bases and J by 5 bases, with 14 bases left in between. The CDR3 covers 15 residues. The CDR3 sequence: CASRGGAGNNSPLHF. The CDR3 DNA sequence: TGTGCCAGTAGAGGAGGGGCAGGGAATAATTCACCCCTCCACTTT.

V usage is TRBV5-1 and J usage is TRBJ1-2; D call uncertain. Germline lookup yields CDR1 SGHRS and CDR2 YFSETQ. There are 13 residues in the CDR3. V shed 7 bases and J shed 11 bases, with 21 bases lying between them. The CDR3 loop is CASANDLGGKYTF. The CDR3 coding sequence is TGCGCCAGCGCCAATGACCTGGGCGGGAAATACACCTTC.

The rearrangement links TRBV29-1 to TRBJ1-1; tentative D call: TRBD1 (5 bases). This CDR3 comprises 13 residues. V lost 6 bases to trimming and J lost 3 bases, with 14 bases between them. CDR1 SQVTM and CDR2 ANQGSEA come from the germline V gene. The CDR3 loop is CSVRPAGYTEAFF. CDR3 DNA: TGCAGCGTCAGACCGGCAGGGTACACTGAAGCTTTCTTT. Combining the CDR3 with reference TRBV29-1 and TRBJ1-1 gives the whole variable domain SAVISQKPSRDICQRGTSLTIQCQVDSQVTMMFWYRQQPGQSLTLIATANQGSEATYESGFVIDKFPISRPNLTFSTLTVSNMSPEDSSIYLCSVRPAGYTEAFFGQGTRLTVV.

The gene calls are TRBV5-5 and TRBJ2-1; the match to TRBD1 covers 10 bases. The CDR3 loop spans 16 amino acids. Germline V gives CDR1 SGHKS, CDR2 YYEKEE (reference sequence). Germline trimming cut 2 bases from V and 6 bases from J; bases unmatched to any gene: 8. The CDR3 protein is CASSFPPGQGRNEQFF. The CDR3 DNA reads TGTGCCAGCAGCTTCCCACCGGGACAGGGGCGCAATGAGCAGTTCTTC.

This chain's CDR3 is CASSESGNGETQYF. DNA for the CDR3: TGTGCCAGCAGTGAATCCGGGAACGGCGAGACCCAGTACTTC. The chain combines TRBV2 with TRBJ2-5, with D possibly being TRBD2 (5 bases). Germline assignment: CDR1 SNHLY and CDR2 FYNNEI. Trimming took off 2 bases at V and 5 bases at J, with 12 bases between the two ends. The CDR3 sequence is 14 residues long. The variable domain in full, with the rest retrieved from reference TRBV2 and TRBJ2-5, is EPEVTQTPSHQVTQMGQEVILRCVPISNHLYFYWYRQILGQKVEFLVSFYNNEISEKSEIFDDQFSVERPDGSNFTLKIRSTKLEDSAMYFCASSESGNGETQYFGPGTRLLVL.

The CDR3 DNA reads TGTGCCAGCTCACCACGACAGGGGGTCGACTATGGCTACACCTTC. Translation: CASSPRQGVDYGYTF. The chain employs TRBV18 and TRBJ1-2, with 9 bases that match TRBD1. CDR1 is KGHSH and CDR2 is LQKENI in the germline V gene. CDR3 size: 15 residues. V lost 1 base to trimming and J lost 3 bases; unmatched junction nucleotides: 3.

The chain recombines TRBV19 with TRBJ1-3; D not resolved. The CDR3 extends over 11 amino acids. The V gene lost 6 bases and the J gene lost 4 bases, with 4 bases spanning the gap. The V gene's germline CDR1 is LNHDA and CDR2 SQIVND (reference sequence). Here the CDR3 DNA reads TGTGCCAGTAGACAGGGAAACACCATATATTTT. It specifies CASRQGNTIYF.

The chain uses TRBV5-5 and TRBJ2-6, with D unresolved. The CDR3 consists of 15 residues. CDR1 is SGHKS and CDR2 is YYEKEE in the germline V gene (reference sequence). V dropped 6 bases and J dropped 2 bases, with 12 bases sitting between them. The CDR3 reads CASTNNIPGANVLTF. The CDR3 coding sequence is TGTGCCAGCACCAACAATATCCCTGGGGCCAACGTCCTGACTTTC.

The rearrangement uses TRBV9 and TRBJ1-3, with TRBD1 identical over 8 bases. The V gene's germline CDR1 is SGDLS and CDR2 YYNGEE. There are 14 residues in the CDR3. V was clipped by 2 bases and J by 6 bases; unmatched bases: 4. The CDR3 loop is CASSVRGQENTIYF. DNA of the CDR3: TGTGCCAGCAGCGTCAGGGGGCAGGAAAACACCATATATTTT.

This clone appeared a few times. This sequence joins TRBV9 and TRBJ1-5, with a tentative D call TRBD1 (5 bases). Germline CDR1 is SGDLS and CDR2 is YYNGEE. The germline V and J ends were trimmed by 5 bases and 0 bases, with 9 bases remaining between them. The CDR3 has 14 amino acids. CDR3 in DNA: TGTGCCAGCAGTCAAGGGGCTAGCAATCAGCCCCAGCATTTT. Protein product: CASSQGASNQPQHF.

This chain links TRBV5-4 with TRBJ2-7, with 9 bases fitting TRBD1. This CDR3 contains 14 residues. Trimming at V came to 4 bases and at J to 6 bases, leaving 8 bases not matched to a gene. Germline CDR1 reads SGHNT; CDR2 reads YYREEE (reference sequence). The CDR3 nucleotides are TGTGCCAGCAGCCTACAGGGGGCGAGGAGCGAGCAGTACTTC. Translating it yields CASSLQGARSEQYF.

The rearrangement uses TRBV15 and TRBJ2-5; D is possibly TRBD2 (5 bases). The CDR3 is 15 amino acids. The germline V gene encodes CDR1 LNHNV and CDR2 YYDKDF (reference sequence). V lost 3 bases and J 5 bases, leaving 16 bases between the germline ends. Here the CDR3 reads CATSRSRAVRETQYF. CDR3 in DNA: TGTGCCACCAGCAGGTCGAGGGCGGTTCGTGAGACCCAGTACTTC. Complete variable domain (other parts from reference TRBV15 and TRBJ2-5): DAMVIQNPRYQVTQFGKPVTLSCSQTLNHNVMYWYQQKSSQAPKLLFHYYDKDFNNEADTPDNFQSRRPNTSFCFLDIRSPGLGDTAMYLCATSRSRAVRETQYFGPGTRLLVL.

V gene TRBV28 combines with J gene TRBJ1-5; TRBD1 agrees at 8 bases. Germline V gives CDR1 MDHEN, CDR2 SYDVKM. CDR3 length: 15 amino acids. V lost 3 bases to trimming and J lost 4 bases; unmatched junction nucleotides: 5. The CDR3 DNA is TGTGCCAGCAGTTTGTCTGGACAGGGTAATCAGCCCCAGCATTTT. It is translated as CASSLSGQGNQPQHF.

This chain joins TRBV27 and TRBJ1-1; 9 bases are shared with TRBD1. V lost 5 bases, J lost 4 bases, and 5 bases stayed unmatched. The CDR3 is 14 residues long. Germline V gene lookup returns CDR1 MNHEY and CDR2 SMNVEV (reference sequence). The CDR3 DNA sequence: TGTGCCAGCAGTCCACAGGGGGCGGCCACTGAAGCTTTCTTT. This translates into CASSPQGAATEAFF.

The rearrangement links TRBV7-8 to TRBJ1-6, with 7 bases lining up with TRBD1. The CDR3 spans 20 residues. J gave up 7 bases and V 1 base, and 19 bases lay outside the gene matches. Germline assignment: CDR1 SGHVS and CDR2 FQNEAQ. This CDR3 reads CASSLGRYRQGQVANSPLHF. The CDR3 DNA follows: TGTGCCAGCAGCTTAGGGCGGTATCGACAGGGTCAAGTAGCCAATTCACCCCTCCACTTT.

This clone was found a few times. The rearrangement uses TRBV29-1 and TRBJ2-1; a weak D match, TRBD2 (5 bases). Trimming took 6 bases from V and 9 from J, leaving 12 bases between them. The CDR3 loop spans 11 amino acids. Germline CDR1 SQVTM, CDR2 ANQGSEA. The CDR3, as DNA: TGCAGCGTAGACTACATCGGTGAGCAGTTCTTC. Encoded protein: CSVDYIGEQFF.

This sequence joins TRBV9 and TRBJ1-2; 7 nucleotides agree with TRBD1. This CDR3 comprises 15 residues. J gave up 1 base and V 0 bases, and 3 bases lay outside the gene matches. Germline CDR1 reads SGDLS; CDR2 reads YYNGEE. The CDR3 bases are TGTGCCAGCAGCGTAGGACAGGGTGGTAACTATGGCTACACCTTC. As protein: CASSVGQGGNYGYTF.